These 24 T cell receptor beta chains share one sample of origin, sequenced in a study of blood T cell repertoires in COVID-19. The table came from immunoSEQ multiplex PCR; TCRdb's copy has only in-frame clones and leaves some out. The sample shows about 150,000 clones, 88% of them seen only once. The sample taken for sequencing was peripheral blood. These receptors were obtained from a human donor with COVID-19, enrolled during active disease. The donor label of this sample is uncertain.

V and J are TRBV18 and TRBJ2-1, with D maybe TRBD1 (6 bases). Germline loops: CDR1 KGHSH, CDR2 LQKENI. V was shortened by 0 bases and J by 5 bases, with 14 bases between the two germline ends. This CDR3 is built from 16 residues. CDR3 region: CASSPPRGNEDNEQFF. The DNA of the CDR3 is TGTGCCAGCTCACCACCGAGGGGGAATGAGGACAATGAGCAGTTCTTC.

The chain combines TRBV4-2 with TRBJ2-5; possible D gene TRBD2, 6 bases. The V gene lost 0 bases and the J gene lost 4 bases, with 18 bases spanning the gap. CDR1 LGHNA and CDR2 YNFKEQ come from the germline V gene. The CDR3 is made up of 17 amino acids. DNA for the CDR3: TGTGCCAGCAGCCAAGAGGGGCGGGGAGCGAAAACAGAGACCCAGTACTTC. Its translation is CASSQEGRGAKTETQYF.

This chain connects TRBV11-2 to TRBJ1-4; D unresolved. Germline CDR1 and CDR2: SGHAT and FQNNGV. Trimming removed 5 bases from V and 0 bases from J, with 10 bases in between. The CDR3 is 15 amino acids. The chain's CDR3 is CASSPRRATNEKLFF. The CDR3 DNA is TGTGCCAGCAGCCCCCGGCGGGCAACTAATGAAAAACTGTTTTTT.

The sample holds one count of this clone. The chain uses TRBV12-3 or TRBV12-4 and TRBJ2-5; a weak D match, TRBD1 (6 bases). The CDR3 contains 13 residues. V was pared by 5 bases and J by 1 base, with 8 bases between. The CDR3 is CASSRDTQETQYF. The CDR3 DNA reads TGTGCCAGCAGTCGGGACACCCAAGAGACCCAGTACTTC.

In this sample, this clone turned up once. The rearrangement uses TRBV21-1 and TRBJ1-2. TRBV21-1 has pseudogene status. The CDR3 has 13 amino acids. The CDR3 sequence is CASSKENGYGYTF. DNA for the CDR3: TGTGCCAGCAGCAAAGAAAACGGCTATGGCTACACCTTC.

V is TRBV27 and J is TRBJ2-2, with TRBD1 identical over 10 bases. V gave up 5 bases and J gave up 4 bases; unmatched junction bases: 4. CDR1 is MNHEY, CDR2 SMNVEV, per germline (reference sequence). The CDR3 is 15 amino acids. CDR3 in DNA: TGTGCCAGCAGTCCACGGACAGGGGGCACCGGGGAGCTGTTTTTT. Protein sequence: CASSPRTGGTGELFF.

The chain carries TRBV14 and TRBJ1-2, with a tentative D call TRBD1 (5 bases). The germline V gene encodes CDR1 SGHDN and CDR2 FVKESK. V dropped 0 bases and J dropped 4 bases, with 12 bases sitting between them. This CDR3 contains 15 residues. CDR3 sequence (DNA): TGTGCCAGCAGCCAAGATAACAGGCAAAGCTATGGCTACACCTTC. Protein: CASSQDNRQSYGYTF.

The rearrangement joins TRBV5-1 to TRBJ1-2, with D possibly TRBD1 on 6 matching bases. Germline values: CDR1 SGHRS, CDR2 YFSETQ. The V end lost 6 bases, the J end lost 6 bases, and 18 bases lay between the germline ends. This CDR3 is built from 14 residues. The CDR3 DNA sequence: TGCGCCAGCAACCCAGGGGAGGGTTACAATGGCTACACCTTC. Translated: CASNPGEGYNGYTF.

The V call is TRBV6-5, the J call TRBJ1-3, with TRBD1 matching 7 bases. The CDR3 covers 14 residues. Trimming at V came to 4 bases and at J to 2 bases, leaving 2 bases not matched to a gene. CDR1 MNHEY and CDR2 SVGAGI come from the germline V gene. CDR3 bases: TGTGCCAGCAGTTTCGACAGGGCTGGAAACACCATATATTTT. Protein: CASSFDRAGNTIYF.

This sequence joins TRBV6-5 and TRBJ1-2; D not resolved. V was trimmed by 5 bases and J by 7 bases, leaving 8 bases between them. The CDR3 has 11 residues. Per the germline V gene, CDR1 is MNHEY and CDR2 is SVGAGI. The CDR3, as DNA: TGTGCCAGCAGTACTACTTTTGGCTACACCTTC. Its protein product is CASSTTFGYTF.

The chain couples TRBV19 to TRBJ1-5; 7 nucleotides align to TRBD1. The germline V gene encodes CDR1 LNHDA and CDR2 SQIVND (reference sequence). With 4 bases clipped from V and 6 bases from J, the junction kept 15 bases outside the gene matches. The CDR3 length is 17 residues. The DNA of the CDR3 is TGTGCCAGTAGTACTCCCCGACAGGGCAGGCCGGCTCAGCCCCAGCATTTT. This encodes CASSTPRQGRPAQPQHF. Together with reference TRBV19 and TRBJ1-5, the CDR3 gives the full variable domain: DGGITQSPKYLFRKEGQNVTLSCEQNLNHDAMYWYRQDPGQGLRLIYYSQIVNDFQKGDIAEGYSVSREKKESFPLTVTSAQKNPTAFYLCASSTPRQGRPAQPQHFGDGTRLSIL.

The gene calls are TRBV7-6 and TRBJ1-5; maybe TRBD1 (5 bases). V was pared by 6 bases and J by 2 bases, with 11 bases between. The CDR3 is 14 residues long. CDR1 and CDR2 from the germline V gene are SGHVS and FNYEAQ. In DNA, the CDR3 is TGTGCCAGCAGTTTGGGACTCCGCAATCAGCCCCAGCATTTT. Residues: CASSLGLRNQPQHF.

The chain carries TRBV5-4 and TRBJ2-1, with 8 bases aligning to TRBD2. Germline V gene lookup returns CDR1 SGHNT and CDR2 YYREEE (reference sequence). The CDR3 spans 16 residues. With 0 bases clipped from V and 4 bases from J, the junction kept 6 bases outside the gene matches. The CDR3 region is CASSLGGSGAYNEQFF. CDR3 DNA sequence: TGTGCCAGCAGCTTGGGTGGTAGCGGGGCTTACAATGAGCAGTTCTTC. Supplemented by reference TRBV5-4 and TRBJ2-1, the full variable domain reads ETGVTQSPTHLIKTRGQQVTLRCSSQSGHNTVSWYQQALGQGPQFIFQYYREEENGRGNFPPRFSGLQFPNYSSELNVNALELDDSALYLCASSLGGSGAYNEQFFGPGTRLTVL.

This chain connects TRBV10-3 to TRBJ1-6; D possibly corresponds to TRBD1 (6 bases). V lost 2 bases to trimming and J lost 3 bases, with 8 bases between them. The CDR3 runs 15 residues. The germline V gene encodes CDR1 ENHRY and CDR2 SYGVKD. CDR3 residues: CAISEGGDYNSPLHF. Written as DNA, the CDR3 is TGTGCCATCAGTGAGGGGGGCGACTATAATTCACCCCTCCACTTT.

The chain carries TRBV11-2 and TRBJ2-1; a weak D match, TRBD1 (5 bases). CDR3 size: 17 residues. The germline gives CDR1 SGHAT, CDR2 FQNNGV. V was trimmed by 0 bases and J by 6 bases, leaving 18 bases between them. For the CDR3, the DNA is TGTGCCAGCAGCTTAGATCACGGGCAGGGTCCGACCAATGAGCAGTTCTTC. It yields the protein CASSLDHGQGPTNEQFF.

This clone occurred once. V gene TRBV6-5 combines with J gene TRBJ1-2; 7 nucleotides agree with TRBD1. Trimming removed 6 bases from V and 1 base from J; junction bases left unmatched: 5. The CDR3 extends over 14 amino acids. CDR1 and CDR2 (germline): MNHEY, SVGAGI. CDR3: CASRNTGVNYGYTF. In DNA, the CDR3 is TGTGCCAGCAGAAATACAGGGGTTAACTATGGCTACACCTTC.

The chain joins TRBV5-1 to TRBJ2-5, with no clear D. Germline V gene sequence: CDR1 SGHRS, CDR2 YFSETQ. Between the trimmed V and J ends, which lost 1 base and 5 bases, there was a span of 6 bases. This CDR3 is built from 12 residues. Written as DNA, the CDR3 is TGCGCCAGCAGCTTGAGCGCTGAGACCCAGTACTTC. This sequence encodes CASSLSAETQYF.

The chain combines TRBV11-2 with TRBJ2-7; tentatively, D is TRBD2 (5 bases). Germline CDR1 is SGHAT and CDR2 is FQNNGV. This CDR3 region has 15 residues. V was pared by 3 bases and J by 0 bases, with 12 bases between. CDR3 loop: CASSFSAFSSYEQYF. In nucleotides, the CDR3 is TGTGCCAGCAGCTTTAGCGCCTTTAGCTCCTACGAGCAGTACTTC.

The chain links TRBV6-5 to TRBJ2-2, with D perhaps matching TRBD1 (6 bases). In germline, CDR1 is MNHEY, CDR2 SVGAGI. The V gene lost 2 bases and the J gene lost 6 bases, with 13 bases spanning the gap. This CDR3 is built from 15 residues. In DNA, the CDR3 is TGTGCCAGCAGTTACGGGGGCCATTACGCCGGGGAGCTGTTTTTT. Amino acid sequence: CASSYGGHYAGELFF.

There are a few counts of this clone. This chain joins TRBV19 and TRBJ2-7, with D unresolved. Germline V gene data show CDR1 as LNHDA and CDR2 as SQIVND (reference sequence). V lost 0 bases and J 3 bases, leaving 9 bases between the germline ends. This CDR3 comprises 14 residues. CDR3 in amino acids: CASSIDHFNYEQYF. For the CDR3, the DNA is TGTGCCAGTAGTATAGACCACTTTAACTACGAGCAGTACTTC.

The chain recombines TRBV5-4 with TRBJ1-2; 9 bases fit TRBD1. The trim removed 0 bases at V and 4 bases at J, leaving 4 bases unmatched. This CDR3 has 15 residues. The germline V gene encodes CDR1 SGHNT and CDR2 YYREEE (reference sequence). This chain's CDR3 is CASSLVQGASYGYTF. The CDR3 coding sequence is TGTGCCAGCAGCTTGGTACAGGGGGCCAGCTATGGCTACACCTTC.

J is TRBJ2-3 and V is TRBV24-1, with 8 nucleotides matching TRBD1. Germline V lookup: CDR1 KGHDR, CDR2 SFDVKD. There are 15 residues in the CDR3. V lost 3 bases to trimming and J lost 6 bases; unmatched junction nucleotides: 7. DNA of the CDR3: TGTGCCACCAGTGATGCGACAGGGGCGGGCGATACGCAGTATTTT. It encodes CATSDATGAGDTQYF.

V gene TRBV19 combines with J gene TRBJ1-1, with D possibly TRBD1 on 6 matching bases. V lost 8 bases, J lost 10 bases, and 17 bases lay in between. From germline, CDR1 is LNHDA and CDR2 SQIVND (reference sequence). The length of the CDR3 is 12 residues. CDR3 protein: CASRDRSSRAFF. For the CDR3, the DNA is TGTGCCAGTCGCGACAGGTCCTCCAGAGCTTTCTTT. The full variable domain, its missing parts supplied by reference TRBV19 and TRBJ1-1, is DGGITQSPKYLFRKEGQNVTLSCEQNLNHDAMYWYRQDPGQGLRLIYYSQIVNDFQKGDIAEGYSVSREKKESFPLTVTSAQKNPTAFYLCASRDRSSRAFFGQGTRLTVV.

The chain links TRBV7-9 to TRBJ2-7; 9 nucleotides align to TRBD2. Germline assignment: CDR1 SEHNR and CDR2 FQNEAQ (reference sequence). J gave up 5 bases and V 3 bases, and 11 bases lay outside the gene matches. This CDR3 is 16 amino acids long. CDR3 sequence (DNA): TGTGCCAGCAGCTTGGGCCTAGCGGGGTATTACAACGAGCAGTACTTC. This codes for CASSLGLAGYYNEQYF.